This is a list of T cell receptor beta chains from one sample in a study of cytomegalovirus exposure and HLA in healthy donors. Sequencing was performed with immunoSEQ multiplex PCR; in TCRdb, only in-frame clones are kept and a portion is missing. Counted here are under 200,000 clones, approximately 80% occurring once; the ten biggest clones make up more than 0.5%. The sample was PBMCs. The receptor set was obtained from a woman between 45 and 65 years old in good health and CMV-seronegative. Both conserved end residues are part of each CDR3. A D gene is named only where the DNA matches it firmly. Not every row has a clone size; where given, it reads once, few, many or a size class.

abundance | d_gene | j_gene | v_gene | CDR3aa | CDR3nt
few | . | TRBJ2-1 | TRBV6-6 | CASSRPSGDFYNEQFF | TGTGCCAGCAGTCGCCCATCGGGGGACTTCTACAATGAGCAGTTCTTC
. | . | TRBJ2-2 | TRBV29-1 | CSVSGPSNTGELFF | TGCAGCGTGAGCGGGCCTTCGAACACCGGGGAGCTGTTTTTT
. | TRBD1 | TRBJ1-2 | TRBV13 | CASSFLTGARGYTF | TGTGCCAGCAGCTTTCTGACAGGGGCGAGGGGCTACACCTTC
. | . | TRBJ1-2 | TRBV27 | CASSLSRSLGGYTF | TGTGCCAGCAGTTTAAGCAGGTCCCTGGGTGGCTACACCTTC
. | . | TRBJ2-1 | TRBV4-1 | CASSQPRRGSYNEQFF | TGCGCCAGCAGCCAACCTAGGCGGGGATCTTACAATGAGCAGTTCTTC
. | . | TRBJ2-5 | TRBV7-9 | CASSFTGQIQETQYF | TGTGCCAGCAGCTTCACAGGCCAGATCCAAGAGACCCAGTACTTC
. | . | TRBJ2-3 | TRBV11-2 | CASSRTDTQYF | TGTGCCAGCAGCCGTACAGATACGCAGTATTTT
. | . | TRBJ2-2 | TRBV5-5 | CASSRTGELFF | TGTGCCAGCAGTAGAACCGGGGAGCTGTTTTTT
. | TRBD2 | TRBJ2-1 | TRBV29-1 | CNAGGPNEQFF | TGCAACGCGGGGGGCCCCAATGAGCAGTTCTTC
. | TRBD2 | TRBJ2-1 | TRBV5-1 | CASTPTGLAGRTYNEQFF | TGCGCCAGCACCCCTACCGGACTAGCGGGAAGGACCTACAATGAGCAGTTCTTC
. | . | TRBJ2-7 | TRBV27 | CASSSGGIGYEQYF | TGTGCCAGCAGTTCGGGCGGGATCGGGTACGAGCAGTACTTC
. | TRBD1 | TRBJ1-1 | TRBV5-1 | CASSSQGDTEAFF | TGCGCCAGCAGCTCTCAGGGGGACACTGAAGCTTTCTTT
. | . | TRBJ2-7 | TRBV15 | CATSKGTGTFVDEQYF | TGTGCCACCAGCAAGGGAACCGGGACATTCGTGGACGAGCAGTACTTC
. | TRBD2 | TRBJ2-5 | TRBV7-3 | CASSLGVSGGQETQYF | TGTGCCAGCAGCTTAGGTGTTTCGGGGGGACAAGAGACCCAGTACTTC
. | . | TRBJ2-1 | TRBV5-4 | CASSLVRGARRNEQFF | TGTGCCAGCAGCTTGGTCCGGGGGGCCCGTCGCAATGAGCAGTTCTTC
. | TRBD1 | TRBJ2-7 | TRBV5-8 | CASSRTGTAYEQYF | TGTGCCAGCAGCAGGACCGGGACAGCCTACGAGCAGTACTTC
. | . | TRBJ2-7 | TRBV2 | CARAGDSLTYEQYF | TGTGCTAGAGCTGGAGACAGCCTCACCTACGAGCAGTACTTC
few | TRBD1 | TRBJ2-7 | TRBV5-1 | CASSHRDRGHEQYF | TGCGCCAGCAGCCACCGGGACAGGGGACACGAGCAGTACTTC
. | TRBD1 | TRBJ2-7 | TRBV28 | CASSPTGIHEQYF | TGTGCCAGCAGCCCGACAGGGATCCACGAGCAGTACTTC
. | . | TRBJ2-7 | TRBV28 | CASSETELYEQYF | TGTGCCAGCAGCGAAACAGAACTCTACGAGCAGTACTTC
. | TRBD2 | TRBJ2-7 | TRBV28 | CASSLLRGTYEQYF | TGTGCCAGCAGTTTACTGCGGGGGACCTACGAGCAGTACTTC
. | TRBD1 | TRBJ1-5 | TRBV9 | CASSVEGAPLQPQHF | TGTGCCAGCAGCGTAGAGGGGGCCCCTCTGCAGCCCCAGCATTTT
. | . | TRBJ1-5 | TRBV28 | CASSFLPGGNQPQHF | TGTGCCAGCAGTTTTCTCCCCGGGGGGAATCAGCCCCAGCATTTT
. | . | TRBJ2-7 | TRBV27 | CASSLQGVGEQYF | TGTGCCAGCAGTTTGCAGGGTGTGGGGGAGCAGTACTTC
. | . | TRBJ2-1 | TRBV5-4 | CASSLGWGSSYNEQFF | TGTGCCAGCAGCTTGGGATGGGGCTCCTCCTACAATGAGCAGTTCTTC
. | . | TRBJ1-2 | TRBV6-5 | CASTPSRVSGYTF | TGTGCCAGCACCCCGTCCCGCGTTTCAGGCTACACCTTC
. | . | TRBJ2-7 | TRBV5-3 | CARGQGQIYEQYF | TGTGCCAGGGGGCAAGGACAGATCTACGAGCAGTACTTC
. | . | TRBJ1-3 | TRBV4-3 | CASSQSDRGNTIYF | TGCGCCAGCAGCCAATCGGACAGAGGAAACACCATATATTTT
. | . | TRBJ1-2 | TRBV19 | CASHRVPDGYTF | TGTGCCAGTCACAGGGTTCCGGATGGCTACACCTTC
. | TRBD1 | TRBJ2-5 | TRBV29-1 | CSVGTGPSETQYF | TGCAGCGTTGGGACAGGGCCGTCAGAGACCCAGTACTTC
. | TRBD1 | TRBJ2-7 | TRBV6-5 | CASSYARKTGQHEQYF | TGTGCCAGCAGTTACGCCCGAAAGACAGGGCAACACGAGCAGTACTTC
. | TRBD1 | TRBJ2-5 | TRBV7-9 | CASGTGAVTQETQYF | TGTGCCAGCGGAACAGGGGCAGTCACGCAAGAGACCCAGTACTTC
. | TRBD1 | TRBJ1-1 | TRBV15 | CATRLNRGTEAFF | TGTGCCACCCGCCTGAACAGGGGGACTGAAGCTTTCTTT
. | . | TRBJ2-7 | TRBV15 | CATRAGESYEQYF | TGTGCCACCAGGGCAGGGGAGTCTTACGAGCAGTACTTC
. | TRBD2 | TRBJ2-1 | TRBV6-6 | CASSSPGGAGYGEQFF | TGTGCCAGCAGCTCTCCCGGGGGGGCGGGGTACGGTGAGCAGTTCTTC
few | . | TRBJ2-7 | TRBV29-1 | CSAVSGIPYEQYF | TGCAGCGCTGTTTCGGGGATCCCCTACGAGCAGTACTTC
. | TRBD1 | TRBJ1-2 | TRBV11-2 | CASSPGQRSSCTF | TGTGCCAGCAGCCCGGGACAGAGAAGTTCTTGCACCTTC
. | TRBD2 | TRBJ2-5 | TRBV11-1 | CASSLSPLADEETQYF | TGTGCCAGCAGCTTATCCCCCCTAGCGGATGAAGAGACCCAGTACTTC
. | TRBD2 | TRBJ2-3 | TRBV11-2 | CASSPSGTSGREEDTQYF | TGTGCCAGCAGCCCCTCCGGGACTAGCGGGAGGGAGGAAGATACGCAGTATTTT